Shown below are 10 T cell receptor beta chains from a single sample sequenced in a study of OX40 agonist ivuxolimab in advanced cancers. The protocol was immunoSEQ multiplex PCR, while the TCRdb copy is restricted to in-frame clones and leaves out a portion. The profile covers fewer than 80,000 clones, with under 90% appearing a single time and about 6.3% taken by the ten largest. This specimen consisted of CD4+ or CD8+ T cells sorted from blood, obtained in a trial of the OX40 agonist ivuxolimab. The receptors come from an adult with an advanced solid tumor such as melanoma, head and neck, liver or kidney cancer.

The chain employs TRBV30 and TRBJ2-1; 10 positions match TRBD1. The CDR3 contains 14 residues. The V and J ends lost 5 bases and 7 bases, in that order; junction bases with no gene match: 8. Germline V gives CDR1 GTSNPN, CDR2 SVGIG (reference sequence). DNA of the CDR3: TGTGCCTGGGGCCCGGGACAGGGGATGAATGAGCAGTTCTTC. It translates to CAWGPGQGMNEQFF.

J is TRBJ1-4 and V is TRBV19; the match to TRBD1 covers 7 bases. Germline CDR1 reads LNHDA; CDR2 reads SQIVND (reference sequence). V shed 5 bases, J shed 1 base, and the junction held 10 bases outside the gene matches. The CDR3 is 17 amino acids. CDR3 in DNA: TGTGCCAGTAGTCTTCGACAGGGATACTTAACTAATGAAAAACTGTTTTTT. This gives the protein CASSLRQGYLTNEKLFF.

This clone was seen once. Germline is not matched at one junction end, which may reflect a read error. This CDR3 is CASSSSGDSDQPQHF. CDR3 nucleotides: TGCGCCAGCAGCTCATCGGGAGATAGCGATCAGCCCCAGCATTTT. The chain has TRBV5-1 and TRBJ1-5, with D unresolved. CDR1 and CDR2 from the germline V gene are SGHRS and YFSETQ. CDR3 length: 15 residues. Complete variable domain (other parts from reference TRBV5-1 and TRBJ1-5): KAGVTQTPRYLIKTRGQQVTLSCSPISGHRSVSWYQQTPGQGLQFLFEYFSETQRNKGNFPGRFSGRQFSNSRSEMNVSTLELGDSALYLCASSSSGDSDQPQHFGDGTRLSIL.

This clone was detected ten times or more. The CDR3 nucleotides read TGTGCCAGCACTACACACAGGGGTGGTGGAAACACCATATATTTT. Protein sequence: CASTTHRGGGNTIYF. The V gene is TRBV11-2, the J gene TRBJ1-3, with 7 bases that match TRBD1. The V gene's germline CDR1 is SGHAT and CDR2 FQNNGV. The trim removed 7 bases at V and 3 bases at J, leaving 9 bases unmatched. The CDR3 contains 15 residues.

This rearrangement joins TRBV9 to TRBJ1-5, with D tentatively TRBD1 (6 bases). Trimming left V 4 bases short and J 5 bases short, with 10 bases between. The CDR3 contains 13 residues. Germline V gene lookup returns CDR1 SGDLS and CDR2 YYNGEE. This chain's CDR3 is CASSTQGYQPQHF. In nucleotides, the CDR3 is TGTGCCAGCAGCACACAGGGTTATCAGCCCCAGCATTTT. The full variable domain, its missing parts supplied by reference TRBV9 and TRBJ1-5, is DSGVTQTPKHLITATGQRVTLRCSPRSGDLSVYWYQQSLDQGLQFLIQYYNGEERAKGNILERFSAQQFPDLHSELNLSSLELGDSALYFCASSTQGYQPQHFGDGTRLSIL.

This chain uses TRBV7-2 with TRBJ2-7; D might be TRBD2 (5 bases). The germline V gene has CDR1 SGHTA and CDR2 FQGNSA. Trimming took 3 bases from V and 7 from J, leaving 13 bases between them. The CDR3 sequence is 13 residues long. The CDR3 protein is CASSFRLTGEQYF. CDR3 in DNA: TGTGCCAGCAGCTTTCGGTTAACGGGAGAGCAGTACTTC. Full variable domain (remainder filled in from reference TRBV7-2 and TRBJ2-7): GAGVSQSPSNKVTEKGKDVELRCDPISGHTALYWYRQSLGQGLEFLIYFQGNSAPDKSGLPSDRFSAERTGGSVSTLTIQRTQQEDSAVYLCASSFRLTGEQYFGPGTRLTVT.

CDR3 DNA sequence: TGTGCCAGCAGCCAAATGGTCGGACAGGGCAGTGGCTACACCTTC. It is translated as CASSQMVGQGSGYTF. This chain joins TRBV5-4 and TRBJ1-2; TRBD1 agrees at 8 bases. V dropped 4 bases and J dropped 7; count of bases not matched to a gene: 12. From germline, CDR1 is SGHNT and CDR2 YYREEE (reference sequence). This CDR3 is 15 amino acids long.

The chain employs TRBV18 and TRBJ1-1; maybe TRBD1 (5 bases). Looked up from germline, CDR1 is KGHSH and CDR2 is LQKENI. This CDR3 is 12 amino acids long. The germline V and J ends were trimmed by 3 bases and 7 bases, with 9 bases remaining between them. The CDR3 sequence is CASSPQGGEAFF. CDR3 DNA sequence: TGTGCCAGCTCACCCCAGGGAGGTGAAGCTTTCTTT. Combining the CDR3 with reference TRBV18 and TRBJ1-1 gives the whole variable domain NAGVMQNPRHLVRRRGQEARLRCSPMKGHSHVYWYRQLPEEGLKFMVYLQKENIIDESGMPKERFSAEFPKEGPSILRIQQVVRGDSAAYFCASSPQGGEAFFGQGTRLTVV.

This sequence joins TRBV6-5 and TRBJ2-5; D assignment may be TRBD1 or TRBD2 (5 bases each). The DNA end is more similar to TRBJ2-7, so the J call may be wrong. This CDR3 contains 15 residues. The germline V gene encodes CDR1 MNHEY and CDR2 SVGAGI. The CDR3 is CASSYAPGPIYEQYF. The CDR3 nucleotides read TGTGCCAGCAGTTACGCCCCGGGACCGATATACGAGCAGTACTTC.

The chain carries TRBV9 and TRBJ1-2; 8 bases line up with TRBD1. The CDR3 loop spans 16 amino acids. Germline V lookup: CDR1 SGDLS, CDR2 YYNGEE. The V segment lost 0 bases and the J segment 4 bases; nucleotides outside the gene matches: 8. Here the CDR3 DNA reads TGTGCCAGCAGCGTAGCCCAGGGGGCACTAACCTATGGCTACACCTTC. Translation: CASSVAQGALTYGYTF.